This TCR beta chain is drawn from a study of cytomegalovirus exposure and HLA in healthy donors. This clone has only a few counts. Measured with immunoSEQ multiplex PCR; TCRdb has only the in-frame clones, and not every one. This sample has around 220,000 clones, with approximately 86% found just once. This CDR3 is 15 amino acids long. Germline V gives CDR1 MNHEY, CDR2 SVGAGI. V dropped 6 bases and J dropped 1; count of bases not matched to a gene: 6. Input material: PBMCs. V gene TRBV6-5 combines with J gene TRBJ2-7; 10 bases are shared with TRBD2. This receptor was taken from a woman aged 18-29 years in good health and CMV-seronegative. In DNA, the CDR3 is TGTGCCAGCAGAAGCGGGAGGGCCAGTTCCTACGAGCAGTACTTC. This sequence encodes CASRSGRASSYEQYF.